Listed below are T cell receptor beta chains from one sample, sequenced in a study of blood T cells in healthy people across ages. TCRdb reprocessed the 5' RACE reads with MiXCR, giving one entry per CDR3 protein. This table has hundreds of thousands of distinct CDR3 sequences, approximately 31% appearing once. Sequencing was carried out using blood. The receptors stem from a woman aged 80 or over in good health. Both conserved end residues are trimmed from each CDR3. Fields, in order: V gene, J gene, clone size, CDR3 protein. Clone size is not always given. Where it is, it says once, few, many or a class for expanded clones.

TRBV7-2	NA	NA	ASSLPGTGGGYEQY
TRBV7-2	TRBJ2-3	NA	ASTTIAPRDTQY
TRBV7-3	TRBJ1-2	few	ASSLDGQGCYGYT
TRBV20-1	TRBJ2-1	NA	SARDPTSGGPLYNEQF
TRBV5-6	TRBJ1-5	NA	ASSLQGPSNQPQH
TRBV20-1	TRBJ2-5	many	SAISTGEAQY
TRBV29-1	TRBJ2-5	NA	SVVRDLQETQY
TRBV6-2/TRBV6-3	TRBJ2-7	few	ASSPRASGAYEQY
TRBV25-1	TRBJ2-7	many	ASSGPGQGIYEQY
TRBV20-1	TRBJ1-1	NA	SARRVGQGFTEAF
TRBV20-1	TRBJ1-1	few	SARETASNTEAF
TRBV7-6	TRBJ2-5	NA	ASSPGMAGGDIQETQY
TRBV7-2	TRBJ2-2	few	ASSPVAVRNTGELF
TRBV12-3/TRBV12-4	TRBJ1-3	few	ASSLDRRNTIY